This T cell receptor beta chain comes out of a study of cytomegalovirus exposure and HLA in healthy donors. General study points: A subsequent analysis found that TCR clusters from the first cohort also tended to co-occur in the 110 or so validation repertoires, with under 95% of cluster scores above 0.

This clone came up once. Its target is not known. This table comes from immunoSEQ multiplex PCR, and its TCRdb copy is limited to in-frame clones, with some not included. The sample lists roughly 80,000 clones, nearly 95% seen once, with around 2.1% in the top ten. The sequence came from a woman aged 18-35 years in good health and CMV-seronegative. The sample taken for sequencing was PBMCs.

Here the CDR3 DNA reads TGCGCCAGCAGCCCCCTCTTGTGGGCTGGCTACACCTTC. Protein: CASSPLLWAGYTF. The chain links TRBV4-1 to TRBJ1-2; D is ambiguous. Between the trimmed V and J ends, which lost 4 bases and 7 bases, there was a span of 13 bases. The CDR3 runs 13 residues. In germline, CDR1 is MGHRA, CDR2 YSYEKL.